The rows below give T cell receptor beta chains drawn from one sample of a study of blood T cell repertoires in COVID-19. Method: immunoSEQ multiplex PCR; TCRdb's copy keeps in-frame clones and lacks some. The table records roughly 190,000 clones, about 86% of them present only once. Sample: PBMCs or T cells enriched from blood (not recorded which). Receptors were obtained from a woman aged 40 to 55 in a cohort exposed to, infected with or recovered from COVID-19 (not recorded which). CDR3s leave out the opening cysteine and the closing phenylalanine or tryptophan.

>TRBV2|TRBJ2-3
ASSPFLAKLGTDTQY
>TRBV7-2|TRBJ1-1
ASSQKVRDTEAF
>TRBV13|TRBJ2-4
ASSGTQGEGKNIQY
>TRBV11-3|TRBJ2-1
AIALGGQGQRNEQF
>TRBV20-1|TRBJ1-1
SAPGGAEAF
>TRBV9|TRBJ2-1
ASSVDRGPYNEQF
>TRBV28|TRBJ2-1
ASSLWLANEQF
>TRBV3-1/TRBV3-2|TRBJ1-3
ASSQGSGSGNTIY
>TRBV11-2|TRBJ1-2
ASSLGGPGGYT
>TRBV28|TRBJ1-5
ASSLPRGPQPQH
>TRBV23-1|TRBJ2-1
ASSPYRGQIGNEQF
>TRBV27|TRBJ1-1
ASSSRGGGMNTEAF
>TRBV29-1|TRBJ1-2
SVGTGGAYYGYT
>TRBV6-5|TRBJ1-4
AVNPGATNEKLF
>TRBV6-6|TRBJ2-7
ASGAGGLPEQY
>TRBV11-3|TRBJ1-1
ASSRQGGTEAF
>TRBV7-8|TRBJ1-4
ASSRGRENEKLF
>TRBV4-3|TRBJ2-3
ASSQGLHRLAKTDTQY
>TRBV6-2/TRBV6-3|TRBJ2-1
ASSYSTSGSGNNEQF
>TRBV4-2|TRBJ2-4
ASGEGIYIQY
>TRBV27|TRBJ2-2
ASSLSPGGHVELF
>TRBV6-4|TRBJ2-1
ASSDFSQSSYNEQF
>TRBV6-2/TRBV6-3|TRBJ2-7
ASSQRTGTPLEQY
>TRBV5-1|TRBJ2-6
ASSLVRDSLSSGANVLT
>TRBV10-2|TRBJ2-7
ATGKGFNEQY
>TRBV19|TRBJ1-6
ASSMGDTNNSPLH
>TRBV7-2|TRBJ2-1
ASSTREIRNNEQF
>TRBV27|TRBJ1-5
ASKTTGYSNQPQH
>TRBV12-2|TRBJ2-5
ASRLGLAEGQETQY